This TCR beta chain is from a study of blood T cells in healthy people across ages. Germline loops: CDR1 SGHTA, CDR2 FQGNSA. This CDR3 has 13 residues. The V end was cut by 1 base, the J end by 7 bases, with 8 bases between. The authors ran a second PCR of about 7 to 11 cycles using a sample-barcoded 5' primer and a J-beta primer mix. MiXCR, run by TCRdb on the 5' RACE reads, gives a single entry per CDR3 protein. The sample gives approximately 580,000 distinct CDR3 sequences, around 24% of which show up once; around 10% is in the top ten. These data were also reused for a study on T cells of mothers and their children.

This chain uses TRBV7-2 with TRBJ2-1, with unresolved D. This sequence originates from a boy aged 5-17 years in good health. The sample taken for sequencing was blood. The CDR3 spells CASSLGRANEQFF. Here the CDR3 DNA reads TGTGCCAGCAGCTTAGGACGCGCTAATGAGCAGTTCTTC. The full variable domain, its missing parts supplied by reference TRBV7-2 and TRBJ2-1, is GAGVSQSPSNKVTEKGKDVELRCDPISGHTALYWYRQSLGQGLEFLIYFQGNSAPDKSGLPSDRFSAERTGGSVSTLTIQRTQQEDSAVYLCASSLGRANEQFFGPGTRLTVL.